These T cell receptor beta chains were read from a single sample in a study of blood T cell repertoires in COVID-19. Sequencing used immunoSEQ multiplex PCR; TCRdb keeps in-frame clones, though not all of them. The data contain 150,000 or so clones, roughly four fifths of them singletons. The specimen was peripheral blood. These receptors originate from a human donor with acute or convalescent COVID-19. The donor label of this sample is uncertain. CDR3s include the opening cysteine and the closing phenylalanine or tryptophan. The D gene is left open where the match is weak. The size field is filled for only some rows; it gives once, few, many or a size class.

>.|TRBV3-1/TRBV3-2|TRBJ2-1|once
TGTGCCAGCAGCCAAACCGAATTTCAGGGCAATGAGCAGTTCTTC
CASSQTEFQGNEQFF
>TRBD1|TRBV5-4|TRBJ2-5|few
TGTGCCAGCAGCCGTCCCGGGACAGGGGCCCAAGAGACCCAGTACTTC
CASSRPGTGAQETQYF
>.|TRBV7-9|TRBJ2-7|.
TGTGCCAGCAGCTCTTCAGGCGAGCAGTACTTC
CASSSSGEQYF
>TRBD1|TRBV10-3|TRBJ1-1|.
TGTGCCATCAGAAGAGGGACAGGGGACACTGAAGCTTTCTTT
CAIRRGTGDTEAFF
>.|TRBV4-2|TRBJ2-7|.
TGTGCCAGCAGCCAAGATGGGGGGTCCTACGAGCAGTACTTC
CASSQDGGSYEQYF
>.|TRBV30|TRBJ1-1|.
TGTGCCTGGAGGGGGGCTGGCACTGAAGCTTTCTTT
CAWRGAGTEAFF
>.|TRBV12-1|TRBJ2-7|.
TGTGCCAGCAGCCCAAACCACCGGGTCGCACCTGAGCAGTACTTC
CASSPNHRVAPEQYF
>.|TRBV14|TRBJ2-1|few
TGTGCCAGCAGCCAAGGTGGGCCCTACAATGAGCAGTTCTTC
CASSQGGPYNEQFF
>TRBD1|TRBV18|TRBJ1-5|.
TGTGCCAGCTCACCGGACAGGACGCAGCCCCAGCATTTT
CASSPDRTQPQHF
>TRBD1|TRBV10-1|TRBJ1-1|.
TGCGCCAGCAGTGAGGGAGACAGGGGTACACTAATCCCACAGCTGAACACTGAAGCTTTCTTT
CASSEGDRGTLIPQLNTEAFF
>TRBD1|TRBV11-2|TRBJ1-2|.
TGTGCCAGCAACACCCGGACAGGGAACTATGGCTACACCTTC
CASNTRTGNYGYTF
>TRBD1|TRBV5-1|TRBJ1-1|.
TGCGCCAGCAGCTTGGGCGGGGACAGGGGCAACACTGAAGCTTTCTTT
CASSLGGDRGNTEAFF
>.|TRBV15|TRBJ1-1|.
TGTGCCACCAGCACGCGATCAGGGGAAGCTTTCTTT
CATSTRSGEAFF
>TRBD1|TRBV18|TRBJ2-7|.
TGTGCCAGCTCACCGGCAGGGGGCTACCACGAGCAGTACTTC
CASSPAGGYHEQYF
>.|TRBV20-1|TRBJ1-2|.
TGCAGTGCTAGTCGTGGACTCCCTGGCTACACCTTC
CSASRGLPGYTF
>TRBD1|TRBV7-9|TRBJ2-7|.
TGTGCCAGCAGGGGACAGGGGACCTACGAGCAGTACTTC
CASRGQGTYEQYF
>.|TRBV7-6|TRBJ2-1|.
TGTGCCAGCAGCCAGAGCTCTCGAGGGTATGAGCAGTTCTTC
CASSQSSRGYEQFF
>.|TRBV7-2|TRBJ2-5|.
TGTGCCAGCAGCTGGGGGCTAGCTGAGACCCAGTACTTC
CASSWGLAETQYF
>TRBD1|TRBV14|TRBJ2-5|.
TGTGCCAGCAGCCAATTCGGACAGGGCGGCGAGACCCAGTACTTC
CASSQFGQGGETQYF
>.|TRBV2|TRBJ1-2|once
TGTGCCAGCATCAAAGGGGCAGTTACTAACTATGGCTACACCTTC
CASIKGAVTNYGYTF
>.|TRBV2|TRBJ1-6|.
TGTGCCAGCATATTCGGTCTTTATAATTCACCCCTCCACTTT
CASIFGLYNSPLHF
>.|TRBV2|TRBJ1-1|.
TGTGCCAGCAGTGATGCCTTTGGCAGGGGCGGCATGAACACTGAAGCTTTCTTT
CASSDAFGRGGMNTEAFF
>.|TRBV2|TRBJ1-5|.
TGTGCCAGCAGTAGAAGGGGCTATAGCAATCAGCCCCAGCATTTT
CASSRRGYSNQPQHF
>TRBD2|TRBV7-2|TRBJ2-3|.
TGTGCCAGCAGCCCCCGAATAGCGGGGACAGATACGCAGTATTTT
CASSPRIAGTDTQYF
>TRBD1|TRBV7-2|TRBJ1-2|.
TGTGCCAGCAGCCCGGGACAGGGAAACTATGGCTACACCTTC
CASSPGQGNYGYTF
>.|TRBV5-1|TRBJ1-6|.
TGCGCCAGCTCCCCCCGGAGCGGTTATAATTCACCCCTCCACTTT
CASSPRSGYNSPLHF
>.|TRBV15|TRBJ1-2|.
TGTGCCACCAGCAGAGATTACCCCACAGGATCAAACTATGGCTACACCTTC
CATSRDYPTGSNYGYTF
>.|TRBV7-9|TRBJ1-1|.
TGTGCCAGCAGCTTAGCGCGTGCACCTAAGAACACTGAAGCTTTCTTT
CASSLARAPKNTEAFF